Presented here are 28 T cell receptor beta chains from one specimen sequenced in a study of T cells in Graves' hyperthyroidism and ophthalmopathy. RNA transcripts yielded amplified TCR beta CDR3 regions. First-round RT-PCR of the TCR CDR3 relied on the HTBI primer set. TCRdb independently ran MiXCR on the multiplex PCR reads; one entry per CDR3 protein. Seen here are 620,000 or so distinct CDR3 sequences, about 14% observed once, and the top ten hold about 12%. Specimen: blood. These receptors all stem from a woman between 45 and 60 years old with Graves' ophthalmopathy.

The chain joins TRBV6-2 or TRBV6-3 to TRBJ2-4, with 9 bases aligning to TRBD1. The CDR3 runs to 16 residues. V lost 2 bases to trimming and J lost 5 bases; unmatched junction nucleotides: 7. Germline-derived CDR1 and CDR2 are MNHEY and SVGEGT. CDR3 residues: CASSYRDRDGENIQYF. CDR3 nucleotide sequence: TGTGCCAGCAGTTACAGGGACAGGGATGGTGAAAACATTCAGTACTTC.

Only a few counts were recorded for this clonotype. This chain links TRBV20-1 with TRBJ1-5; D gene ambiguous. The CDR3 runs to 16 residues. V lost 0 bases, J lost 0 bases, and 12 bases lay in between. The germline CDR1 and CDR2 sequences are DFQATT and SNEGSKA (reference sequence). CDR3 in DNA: TGCAGTGCTAGAGATTATCACGCATATAGCAATCAGCCCCAGCATTTT. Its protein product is CSARDYHAYSNQPQHF.

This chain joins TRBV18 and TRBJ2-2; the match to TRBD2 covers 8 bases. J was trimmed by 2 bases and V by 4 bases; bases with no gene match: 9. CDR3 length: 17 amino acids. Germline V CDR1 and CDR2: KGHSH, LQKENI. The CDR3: CASSRVRTSGNTGELFF. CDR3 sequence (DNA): TGTGCCAGCTCACGCGTGCGTACTAGCGGTAACACCGGGGAGCTGTTTTTT.

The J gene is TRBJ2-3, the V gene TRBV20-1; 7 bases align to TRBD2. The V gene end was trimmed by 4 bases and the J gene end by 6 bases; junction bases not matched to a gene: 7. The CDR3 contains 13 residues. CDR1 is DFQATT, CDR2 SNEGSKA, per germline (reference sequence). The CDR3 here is CSAKGGPGDTQYF. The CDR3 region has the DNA TGCAGTGCTAAGGGAGGGCCGGGGGATACGCAGTATTTT.

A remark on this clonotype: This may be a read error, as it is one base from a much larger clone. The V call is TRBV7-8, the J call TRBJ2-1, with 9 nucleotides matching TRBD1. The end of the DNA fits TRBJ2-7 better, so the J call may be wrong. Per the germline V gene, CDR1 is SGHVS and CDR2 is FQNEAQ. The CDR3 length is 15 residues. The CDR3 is CASSWGQGAYNEQYF. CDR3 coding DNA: TGTGCCAGCAGCTGGGGACAGGGAGCCTACAATGAGCAGTACTTC.

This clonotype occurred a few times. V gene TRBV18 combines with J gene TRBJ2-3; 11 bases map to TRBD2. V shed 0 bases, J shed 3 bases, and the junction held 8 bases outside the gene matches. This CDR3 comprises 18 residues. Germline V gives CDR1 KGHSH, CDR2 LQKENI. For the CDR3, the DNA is TGTGCCAGCTCACCACCGAAATTAGCGGGAGGGCCAACAGATACGCAGTATTTT. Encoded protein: CASSPPKLAGGPTDTQYF.

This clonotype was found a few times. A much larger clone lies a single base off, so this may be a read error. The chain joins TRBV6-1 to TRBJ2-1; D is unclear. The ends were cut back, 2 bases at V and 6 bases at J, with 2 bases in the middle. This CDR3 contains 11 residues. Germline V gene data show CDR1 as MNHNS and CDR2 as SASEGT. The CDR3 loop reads CASSELNEQFF. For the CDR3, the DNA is TGTGCCAGCAGTGAACTCAATGAGCAGTTCTTC.

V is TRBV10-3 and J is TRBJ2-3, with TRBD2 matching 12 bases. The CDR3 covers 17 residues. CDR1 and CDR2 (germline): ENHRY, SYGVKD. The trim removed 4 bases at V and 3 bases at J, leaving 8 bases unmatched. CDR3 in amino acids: CAISGGKLAGGTDTQYF. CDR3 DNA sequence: TGTGCCATCAGTGGGGGAAAACTAGCGGGAGGAACAGATACGCAGTATTTT.

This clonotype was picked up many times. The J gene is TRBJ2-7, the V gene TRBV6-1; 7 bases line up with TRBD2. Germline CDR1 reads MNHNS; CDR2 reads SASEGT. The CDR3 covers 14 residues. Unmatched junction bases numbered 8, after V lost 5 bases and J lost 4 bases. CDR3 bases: TGTGCCAGCAGTTACCGGTGGGAGGGTTACGAGCAGTACTTC. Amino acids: CASSYRWEGYEQYF.

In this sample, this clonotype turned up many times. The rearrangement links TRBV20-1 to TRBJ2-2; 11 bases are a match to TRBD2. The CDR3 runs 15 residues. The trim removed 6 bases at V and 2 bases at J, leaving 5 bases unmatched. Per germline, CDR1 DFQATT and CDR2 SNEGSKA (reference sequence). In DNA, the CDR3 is TGCAGTGCCCTTAGCGGGAGGGAAAACACCGGGGAGCTGTTTTTT. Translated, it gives CSALSGRENTGELFF.

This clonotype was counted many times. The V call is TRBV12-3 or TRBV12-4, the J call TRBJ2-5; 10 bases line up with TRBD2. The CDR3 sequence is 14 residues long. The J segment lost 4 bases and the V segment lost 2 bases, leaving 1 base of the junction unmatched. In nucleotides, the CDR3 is TGTGCCAGCAGTTTATCTAGCGGGGGAGAGACCCAGTACTTC. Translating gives CASSLSSGGETQYF.

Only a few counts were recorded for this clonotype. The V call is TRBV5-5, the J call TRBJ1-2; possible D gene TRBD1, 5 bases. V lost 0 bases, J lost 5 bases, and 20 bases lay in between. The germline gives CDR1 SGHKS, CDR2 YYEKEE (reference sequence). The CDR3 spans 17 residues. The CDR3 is CASSLVQPGGLGYGYTF. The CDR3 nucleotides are TGTGCCAGCAGCTTGGTACAACCGGGGGGGTTAGGATATGGCTACACCTTC.

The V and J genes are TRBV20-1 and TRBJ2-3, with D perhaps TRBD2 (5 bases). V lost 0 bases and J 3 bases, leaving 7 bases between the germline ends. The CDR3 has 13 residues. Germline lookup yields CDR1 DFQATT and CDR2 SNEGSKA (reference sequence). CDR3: CSARDWETDTQYF. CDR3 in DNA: TGCAGTGCTAGAGATTGGGAGACAGATACGCAGTATTTT.

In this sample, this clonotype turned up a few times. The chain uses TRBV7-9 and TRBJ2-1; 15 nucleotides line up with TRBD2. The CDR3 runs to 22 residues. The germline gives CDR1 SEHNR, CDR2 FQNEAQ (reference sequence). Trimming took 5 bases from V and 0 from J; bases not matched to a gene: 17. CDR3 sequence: CASSNRRPYGTSGRSSYNEQFF. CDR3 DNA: TGTGCCAGCAGCAATCGCCGTCCTTACGGGACTAGCGGGAGGAGCTCCTACAATGAGCAGTTCTTC. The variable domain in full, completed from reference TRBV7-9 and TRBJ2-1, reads DTGVSQNPRHKITKRGQNVTFRCDPISEHNRLYWYRQTLGQGPEFLTYFQNEAQLEKSRLLSDRFSAERPKGSFSTLEIQRTEQGDSAMYLCASSNRRPYGTSGRSSYNEQFFGPGTRLTVL.

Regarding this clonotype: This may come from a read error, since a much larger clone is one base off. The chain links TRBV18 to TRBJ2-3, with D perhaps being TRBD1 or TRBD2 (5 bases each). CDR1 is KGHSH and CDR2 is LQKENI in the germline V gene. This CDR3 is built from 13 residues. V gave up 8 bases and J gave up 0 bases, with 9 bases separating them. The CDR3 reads CASTRDSTDTQYF. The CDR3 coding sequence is TGTGCCAGCACCCGGGACAGCACAGATACGCAGTATTTT.

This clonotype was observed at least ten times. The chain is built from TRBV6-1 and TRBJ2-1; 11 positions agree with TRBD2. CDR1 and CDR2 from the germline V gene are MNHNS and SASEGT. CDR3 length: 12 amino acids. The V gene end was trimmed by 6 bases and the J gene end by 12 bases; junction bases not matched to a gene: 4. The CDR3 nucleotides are TGTGCCAGCAGACCCCTAGCGGGAGGGCAGTTCTTC. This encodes CASRPLAGGQFF.

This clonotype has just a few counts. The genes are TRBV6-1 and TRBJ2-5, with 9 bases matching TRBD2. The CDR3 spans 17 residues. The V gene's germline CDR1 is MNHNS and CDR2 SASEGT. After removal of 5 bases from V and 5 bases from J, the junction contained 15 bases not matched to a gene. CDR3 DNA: TGTGCCAGCAGTCCGGACCGGACTAGCGTGGGCGGGGAGACCCAGTACTTC. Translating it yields CASSPDRTSVGGETQYF.

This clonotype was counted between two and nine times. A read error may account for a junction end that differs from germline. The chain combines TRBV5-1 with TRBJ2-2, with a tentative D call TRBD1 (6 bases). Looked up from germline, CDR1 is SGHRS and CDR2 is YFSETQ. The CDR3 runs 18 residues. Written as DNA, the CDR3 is TGTGCCAGCAACCCCTACGGCGGCTCAGGGGCGAACACCGGGGAGCTGTTTTTT. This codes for CASNPYGGSGANTGELFF. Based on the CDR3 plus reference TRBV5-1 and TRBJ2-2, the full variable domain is KAGVTQTPRYLIKTRGQQVTLSCSPISGHRSVSWYQQTPGQGLQFLFEYFSETQRNKGNFPGRFSGRQFSNSRSEMNVSTLELGDSALYLCASNPYGGSGANTGELFFGEGSRLTVL.

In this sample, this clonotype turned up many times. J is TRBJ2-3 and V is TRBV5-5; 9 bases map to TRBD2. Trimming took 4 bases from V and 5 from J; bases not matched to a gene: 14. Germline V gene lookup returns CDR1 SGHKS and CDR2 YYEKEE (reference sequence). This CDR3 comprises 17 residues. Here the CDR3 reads CASSRLVSGSVGDTQYF. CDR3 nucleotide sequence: TGTGCCAGCAGCCGTCTGGTTAGCGGGAGCGTTGGAGATACGCAGTATTTT. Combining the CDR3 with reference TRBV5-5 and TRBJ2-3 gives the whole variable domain DAGVTQSPTHLIKTRGQQVTLRCSPISGHKSVSWYQQVLGQGPQFIFQYYEKEERGRGNFPDRFSARQFPNYSSELNVNALLLGDSALYLCASSRLVSGSVGDTQYFGPGTRLTVL.

In DNA form, the CDR3 reads TGTGCCAGCAGCTCGGGACCAGCTACAGATACGCAGTATTTT. Encoded protein: CASSSGPATDTQYF. The chain employs TRBV7-9 and TRBJ2-3; tentatively, D is TRBD1 or TRBD2 (5 bases each). V was shortened by 4 bases and J by 3 bases, with 11 bases between the two germline ends. Germline CDR1 and CDR2: SEHNR and FQNEAQ (reference sequence). The CDR3 spans 14 residues. Full variable domain (rest looked up from reference TRBV7-9 and TRBJ2-3): DTGVSQNPRHKITKRGQNVTFRCDPISEHNRLYWYRQTLGQGPEFLTYFQNEAQLEKSRLLSDRFSAERPKGSFSTLEIQRTEQGDSAMYLCASSSGPATDTQYFGPGTRLTVL.

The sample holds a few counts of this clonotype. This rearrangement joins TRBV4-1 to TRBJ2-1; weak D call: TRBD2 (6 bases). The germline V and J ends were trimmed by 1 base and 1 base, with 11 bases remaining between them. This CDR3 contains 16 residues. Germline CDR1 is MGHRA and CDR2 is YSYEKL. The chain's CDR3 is CASSQAEGVSYNEQFF. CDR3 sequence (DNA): TGCGCCAGCAGCCAAGCGGAGGGCGTTTCCTACAATGAGCAGTTCTTC.

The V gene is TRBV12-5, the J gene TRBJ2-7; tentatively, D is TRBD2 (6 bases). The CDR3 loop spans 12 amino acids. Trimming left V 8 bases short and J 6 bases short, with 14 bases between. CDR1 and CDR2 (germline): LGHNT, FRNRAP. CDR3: CASNGGASEQYF. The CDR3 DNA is TGTGCTAGTAACGGGGGAGCATCCGAGCAGTACTTC.

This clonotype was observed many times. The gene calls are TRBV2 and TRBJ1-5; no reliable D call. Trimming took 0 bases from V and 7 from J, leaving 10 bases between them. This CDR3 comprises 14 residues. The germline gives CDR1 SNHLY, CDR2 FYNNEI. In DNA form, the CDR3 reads TGTGCCAGCAGTGAAGCGACACGTTTACAGCCCCAGCATTTT. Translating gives CASSEATRLQPQHF.

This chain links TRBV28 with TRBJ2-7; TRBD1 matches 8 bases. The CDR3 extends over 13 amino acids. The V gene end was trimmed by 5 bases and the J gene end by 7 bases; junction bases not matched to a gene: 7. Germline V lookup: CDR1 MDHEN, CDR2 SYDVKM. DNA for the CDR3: TGTGCCAGCAGTGGGGACAGGTGGGGGGAGCAGTACTTC. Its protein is CASSGDRWGEQYF.

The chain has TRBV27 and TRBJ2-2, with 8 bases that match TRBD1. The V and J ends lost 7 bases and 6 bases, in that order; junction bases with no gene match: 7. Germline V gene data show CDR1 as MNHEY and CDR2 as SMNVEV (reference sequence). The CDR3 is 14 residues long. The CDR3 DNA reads TGTGCCAGCAACCCCCGGACAGGGCCCGGGGAGCTGTTTTTT. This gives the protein CASNPRTGPGELFF.

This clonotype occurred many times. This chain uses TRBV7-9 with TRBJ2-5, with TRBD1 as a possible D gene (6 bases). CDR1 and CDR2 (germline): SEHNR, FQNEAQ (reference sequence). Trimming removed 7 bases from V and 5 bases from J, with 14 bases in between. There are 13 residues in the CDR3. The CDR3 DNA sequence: TGTGCCAGCAAAGCAGGGGATGGGGAGACCCAGTACTTC. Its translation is CASKAGDGETQYF. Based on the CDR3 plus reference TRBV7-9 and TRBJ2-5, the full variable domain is DTGVSQNPRHKITKRGQNVTFRCDPISEHNRLYWYRQTLGQGPEFLTYFQNEAQLEKSRLLSDRFSAERPKGSFSTLEIQRTEQGDSAMYLCASKAGDGETQYFGPGTRLLVL.

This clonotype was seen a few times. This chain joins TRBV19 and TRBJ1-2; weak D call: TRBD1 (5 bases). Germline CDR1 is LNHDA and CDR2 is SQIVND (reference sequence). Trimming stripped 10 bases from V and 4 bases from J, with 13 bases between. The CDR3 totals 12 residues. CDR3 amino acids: CATSGGFYGYTF. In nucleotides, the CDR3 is TGTGCCACATCCGGGGGGTTCTATGGCTACACCTTC.

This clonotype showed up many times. CDR3 protein: CASSPTLGFTEAFF. Here the CDR3 DNA reads TGTGCCAGCAGTCCCACCTTGGGGTTCACTGAAGCTTTCTTT. V and J are TRBV28 and TRBJ1-1; D is unclear. CDR1 and CDR2 (germline): MDHEN, SYDVKM. The CDR3 covers 14 residues. Trimming shortened V by 5 bases and J by 4 bases, and 14 bases separated the two germline ends.